This T cell receptor beta chain was retrieved from a study of T cell responses to AZD1222 COVID-19 vaccine. V shed 3 bases and J shed 9 bases, with 9 bases lying between them. Germline V lookup: CDR1 DFQATT, CDR2 SNEGSKA (reference sequence). CDR3 length: 11 residues. TCRdb's copy holds only in-frame clones and misses some; the assay was immunoSEQ multiplex PCR. The sample holds approximately 90,000 clones, 90% seen once. This TCR derives from an adult in good health. The sequencing used peripheral blood, collected on day 0 of AZD1222 vaccination. The genes are TRBV20-1 and TRBJ2-1; the D is unclear. The CDR3 sequence is CSASMAAEQFF. The CDR3 region has the DNA TGCAGTGCTAGTATGGCGGCTGAGCAGTTCTTC.